Listed below are T cell receptor beta chains from one sample, sequenced in a study of shared clonotypes between healthy human individuals. Assay used: immunoSEQ multiplex PCR; TCRdb lists only in-frame clones, some missing. The profile shows 2 million to 2.5 million clones, approximately 95% of them singletons. Sequencing was done on a sample of naive CD4+ T cells from PBMCs. Receptor source: a man aged 18 to 30 in good health. Some clones in this sample may be carry-over from other donors' samples. CDR3s include the opening cysteine and the closing phenylalanine or tryptophan. D genes are given only for firm matches. Clone size appears in some rows only: once, few, many, or a class for an expanded clone.

clone_size	v_call	j_call	d_call	cdr3_nt	cdr3_aa
NA	TRBV15	TRBJ2-7	TRBD2	TGTGCCACCAGCAGACCGGGACTAGCGGGTTCCTACGAGCAGTACTTC	CATSRPGLAGSYEQYF
few	TRBV20-1	TRBJ1-1	NA	TGCAGTGCTAGTCGGTCGGCTGAAGCTTTCTTT	CSASRSAEAFF
NA	TRBV9	TRBJ2-3	NA	TGTGCCAGCAGCGTAGAGGCTAGCGGCACAGATACGCAGTATTTT	CASSVEASGTDTQYF
NA	TRBV7-6	TRBJ2-7	NA	TGTGCCAGCAGCTTTAGCATAGCAGACTACGAGCAGTACTTC	CASSFSIADYEQYF
NA	TRBV5-6	TRBJ2-3	TRBD2	TGTGCCAGCACCCGGGGGGGGGTGCGCACAGATACGCAGTATTTT	CASTRGGVRTDTQYF
NA	TRBV15	TRBJ2-2	NA	TGTGCCACCAGCAGATCCTCACTCGCGAACACCGGGGAGCTGTTTTTT	CATSRSSLANTGELFF
NA	TRBV7-6	TRBJ2-2	TRBD1	TGTGCCAGCAGCTACTCTAGACAGGGGGCTGACACCGGGGAGCTGTTTTTT	CASSYSRQGADTGELFF
once	TRBV28	TRBJ2-3	TRBD2	TGTGCCAGCAGTTTGAAGGGGAGTGGACGACTAGCGGGAGGGTCCACAGATACGCAGTATTTT	CASSLKGSGRLAGGSTDTQYF
NA	TRBV9	TRBJ2-2	NA	TGTGCCAGCAGCGTACCAGGGGAGCTGTTTTTT	CASSVPGELFF
NA	TRBV5-1	TRBJ1-2	TRBD1	TGCGCCAGCAGCCCGACAGGGGTATACGCCTATGGCTACACCTTC	CASSPTGVYAYGYTF
NA	TRBV28	TRBJ2-7	NA	TGTGCCAGCAGTTTACCCCGGAGGGAGCAGTACTTC	CASSLPRREQYF
once	TRBV28	TRBJ2-7	TRBD1	TGTGCCAGCAGTACCCCCGCGACAGGGGGATACGAGCAGTACTTC	CASSTPATGGYEQYF
NA	TRBV9	TRBJ2-7	TRBD2	TGTGCCAGCAGCTCAGGTGGGACTAGCGGTTCCTACGAGCAGTACTTC	CASSSGGTSGSYEQYF
once	TRBV5-1	TRBJ1-4	TRBD1	TGCGCCAGCAGCCCGGGGACAGCTTATAATGAAAAACTGTTTTTT	CASSPGTAYNEKLFF
NA	TRBV30	TRBJ1-2	NA	TGTGCCTGGAGTGTCGCCAACTATGGCTACACCTTC	CAWSVANYGYTF
NA	TRBV7-8	TRBJ2-7	NA	TGTGCCAGCTGGGGGCAAAGGAGCGAGCAGTACTTC	CASWGQRSEQYF
NA	TRBV18	TRBJ2-3	NA	TGTGCCAGCTCACCAGGGATTTTGGATACGCAGTATTTT	CASSPGILDTQYF
few	TRBV5-5	TRBJ1-5	NA	TGTGCCAGCAGCGGGACGTTGGGCAATCAGCCCCAGCATTTT	CASSGTLGNQPQHF
NA	TRBV7-9	TRBJ2-1	NA	TGTGCCAGCAGCCCCTCAAGTGGCGATGAGCAGTTCTTC	CASSPSSGDEQFF
NA	TRBV12-5	TRBJ2-3	TRBD2	TGTGCTAGTGGTTTGGGAGGGACTAGCGGAGGTCCGGGCAGCACAGATACGCAGTATTTT	CASGLGGTSGGPGSTDTQYF
NA	TRBV7-3	TRBJ2-6	NA	TGTGCCAGCAGCTTATCTGGGTCTGGGGCCAACGTCCTGACTTTC	CASSLSGSGANVLTF
NA	TRBV7-3	TRBJ2-5	TRBD1	TGTGCCAGCAGCGTGGACAGGGAAGAGACCCAGTACTTC	CASSVDREETQYF
NA	TRBV7-3	TRBJ2-3	NA	TGTGCCAGCAGCTTAGGTATGGGGGCGAGCACAGATACGCAGTATTTT	CASSLGMGASTDTQYF
once	TRBV6-6	TRBJ1-4	NA	TGTGCCACCAAGCCCCCCAGTAATGAAAAACTGTTTTTT	CATKPPSNEKLFF
NA	TRBV13	TRBJ2-3	TRBD2	TGTGCCAGCAGCATGACTAGCGGGATCACAGATACGCAGTATTTT	CASSMTSGITDTQYF
NA	TRBV2	TRBJ2-5	NA	TGTGCCAGCACCGAAAGGGGGATCGTCCGAGAGACCCAGTACTTC	CASTERGIVRETQYF
NA	TRBV15	TRBJ1-1	NA	TGTGCCACCAGCAGAGGAGGGATCGGGAACACTGAAGCTTTCTTT	CATSRGGIGNTEAFF
NA	TRBV28	TRBJ1-5	NA	TGTGCCAGCAGTTTAGTGGGTTCGGGCAATCAGCCCCAGCATTTT	CASSLVGSGNQPQHF
NA	TRBV6-5	TRBJ2-7	NA	TGTGCCAGCAGTTCCTACAGTGGGGCGGGGTACGAGCAGTACTTC	CASSSYSGAGYEQYF
NA	TRBV7-2	TRBJ1-3	TRBD1	TGTGCCAGCAGCTTGAACCGAGGGGGCGCCGACAACACCATATATTTT	CASSLNRGGADNTIYF
NA	TRBV5-4	TRBJ2-5	TRBD1	TGTGCCAGCAGCTTGGCACAGGGGGAGACCCAGTACTTC	CASSLAQGETQYF
NA	TRBV4-3	TRBJ2-4	NA	TGCGCCAGCAGCCAAGATACGGGGGCCGGCAGCACCAGGTACTTC	CASSQDTGAGSTRYF
NA	TRBV18	TRBJ2-1	TRBD2	TGTGCCAGCACAACCCCGGGGAGGGTGGACTACAATGAGCAGTTCTTC	CASTTPGRVDYNEQFF
NA	TRBV5-1	TRBJ1-4	TRBD1	TGCGCCAGCAGCTTCCGGGACAGTCTGCGGACTAATGAAAAACTGTTTTTT	CASSFRDSLRTNEKLFF
NA	TRBV30	TRBJ1-5	NA	TGTGCTTGGAGTTTGACAGATAATCAGCCCCAGCATTTT	CAWSLTDNQPQHF